The entry below describes one T cell receptor (beta chain). The antigen is undetermined. This record belongs to a study of naive and memory T cell subsets. Study results and caveats: Naive and memory subsets had different power law exponents for TCR abundance. A few larger clonotypes appeared in naive repertoires, especially CD8, possibly memory cells re-expressing CD45RA.

This CDR3 spans 14 amino acids. The V end lost 4 bases, the J end lost 4 bases, and 8 bases lay between the germline ends. The germline V gene encodes CDR1 SEHNR and CDR2 FQNEAQ (reference sequence). Four subsets defined by CD45RA and CD27 were sorted after CD3, CD4, CD8 and live/dead staining. The beta constant-region primer was an equimolar mix of two oligonucleotides covering TRBC1 and TRBC2. Four rounds of PCR amplified the ligated cDNA using nested alpha and beta constant-region primers plus SP2. An oligonucleotide with the SP2 primer and a 12-nucleotide UMI was ligated to the cDNA 3' end. Via MiXCR, TCRdb re-called the UMI-ligation and nested PCR reads, giving one row per CDR3 protein. The sample carries approximately 150,000 distinct CDR3 sequences, about 20% recorded once.

The specimen sequenced was naive CD4+ T cells from blood. The clonotype originates from a human donor in good health. V gene TRBV7-9 combines with J gene TRBJ2-6; no clear D. CDR3 residues: CASSSLSGANVLTF. The CDR3 bases are TGTGCCAGCAGCTCCTTGTCGGGGGCCAACGTCCTGACTTTC.